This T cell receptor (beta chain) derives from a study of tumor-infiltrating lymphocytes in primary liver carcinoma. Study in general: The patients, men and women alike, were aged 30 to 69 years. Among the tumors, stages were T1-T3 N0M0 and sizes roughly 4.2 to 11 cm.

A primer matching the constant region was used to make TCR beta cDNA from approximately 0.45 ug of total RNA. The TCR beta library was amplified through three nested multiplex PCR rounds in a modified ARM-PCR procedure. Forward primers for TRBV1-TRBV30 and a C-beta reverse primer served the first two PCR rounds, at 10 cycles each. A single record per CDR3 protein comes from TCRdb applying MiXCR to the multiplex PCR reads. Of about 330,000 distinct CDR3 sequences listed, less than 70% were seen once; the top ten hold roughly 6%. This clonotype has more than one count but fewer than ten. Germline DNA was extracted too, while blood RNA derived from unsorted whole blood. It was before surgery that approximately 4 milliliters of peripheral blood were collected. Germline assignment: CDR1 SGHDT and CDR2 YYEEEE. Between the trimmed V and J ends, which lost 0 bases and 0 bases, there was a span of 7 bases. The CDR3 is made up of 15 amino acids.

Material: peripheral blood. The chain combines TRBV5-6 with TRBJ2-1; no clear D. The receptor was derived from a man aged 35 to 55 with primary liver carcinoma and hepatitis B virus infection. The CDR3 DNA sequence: TGTGCCAGCAGCTTGGTCCAAAGCTCCTACAATGAGCAGTTCTTC. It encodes CASSLVQSSYNEQFF.